A single sample gave rise to the 11 T cell receptor beta chains below, sequenced in a study of low-dose radiotherapy and immunotherapy resistance in tumors. Covering alpha and beta chains, TRAV- and TRBV-specific primers were used for the first-strand cDNA. Amplification, which lasted 20 PCR cycles, used a constant-region primer and V-primer adapter to amplify TCRs. Each CDR3 protein is one row after TCRdb ran MiXCR on the reads. The sample includes approximately 89,000 distinct CDR3 sequences, about 19% of them seen just once. Time point of the sample: before trial treatment. The sample was PBMCs, taken before treatment. These TCRs come from a male donor with prostate cancer.

This clonotype has a count of ten or more. The chain employs TRBV28 and TRBJ1-4; D may be TRBD1 (6 bases). The germline V gene has CDR1 MDHEN and CDR2 SYDVKM. This CDR3 is 18 amino acids long. Deletions cut 3 bases from V and 4 bases from J, with 21 bases between. Here the CDR3 reads CASSFPTPPGQFNEKLFF. The CDR3 region has the DNA TGTGCCAGCAGTTTTCCCACCCCCCCTGGACAGTTTAATGAAAAACTGTTTTTT. The complete variable domain, with remaining parts taken from reference TRBV28 and TRBJ1-4, reads DVKVTQSSRYLVKRTGEKVFLECVQDMDHENMFWYRQDPGLGLRLIYFSYDVKMKEKGDIPEGYSVSREKKERFSLILESASTNQTSMYLCASSFPTPPGQFNEKLFFGSGTQLSVL.

This clonotype occurred many times. The V call is TRBV28, the J call TRBJ1-1; D not resolved. In germline, CDR1 is MDHEN, CDR2 SYDVKM. This CDR3 region has 13 residues. V was pared by 7 bases and J by 3 bases, with 12 bases between. CDR3 residues: CASIGGLDTEAFF. The CDR3 DNA sequence: TGTGCCAGCATAGGAGGGTTGGACACTGAAGCTTTCTTT.

As for this clonotype: Only one base separates this from a far larger clonotype, so it likely reflects a read error. The chain joins TRBV4-2 to TRBJ2-1; TRBD2 aligns across 7 bases. The CDR3 loop spans 15 amino acids. Germline CDR1 LGHNA, CDR2 YNFKEQ. For the CDR3, the DNA is TGTGCCAACAGCCCCCGGACGGGGGGTGGCAATGAGCAGTTCTTC. Its protein is CANSPRTGGGNEQFF.

The V call is TRBV7-2, the J call TRBJ2-5; 8 bases agree with TRBD1. V was clipped by 5 bases and J by 1 base; unmatched bases: 6. The CDR3 spans 15 residues. Germline assignment: CDR1 SGHTA and CDR2 FQGNSA. CDR3: CASSLGTGPQETQYF. As DNA, the CDR3 is TGTGCCAGCAGCCTCGGGACAGGCCCCCAAGAGACCCAGTACTTC.

This clonotype has ten or more counts. The chain is built from TRBV20-1 and TRBJ1-1; D not certain. V lost 6 bases to trimming and J lost 10 bases, with 15 bases between them. The CDR3 totals 11 residues. The germline CDR1 and CDR2 sequences are DFQATT and SNEGSKA (reference sequence). The CDR3 sequence: CSAGRRETAFF. In nucleotides, the CDR3 is TGCAGTGCCGGGAGAAGAGAGACAGCTTTCTTT.

Comment on this clonotype: A clone one base away is much larger, so this may be a read error. The genes are TRBV27 and TRBJ2-3, with 8 positions matching TRBD2. Germline CDR1 MNHEY, CDR2 SMNVEV (reference sequence). The CDR3 sequence is 14 residues long. CDR3 amino acids: CASSLRGDTDTRYF. The DNA of the CDR3 is TGTGCCAGCAGTTTGCGGGGGGACACAGATACGCGGTATTTT.

Points on this clonotype: The likely explanation is a read error, given a far larger clone one base away. The chain combines TRBV6-2 or TRBV6-3 with TRBJ2-1; tentative D call: TRBD1 (6 bases). Trimming left V 5 bases short and J 9 bases short, with 17 bases between. Germline assignment: CDR1 MNHEY and CDR2 SVGEGT. This CDR3 region has 14 residues. Here the CDR3 DNA reads TGTGCCAGCAGTATCCCGGGACACCCCTTTGAGCAGTTCTTC. Its protein product is CASSIPGHPFEQFF.

This clonotype was detected only a few times. The rearrangement uses TRBV5-1 and TRBJ2-1; perhaps TRBD2 as D (5 bases). Trimming left V 3 bases short and J 8 bases short, with 12 bases between. This CDR3 contains 13 residues. Per germline, CDR1 SGHRS and CDR2 YFSETQ. The CDR3 reads CASSSSRADEQFF. The CDR3 coding sequence is TGCGCCAGCAGCTCCTCGAGGGCCGATGAGCAGTTCTTC.

This clonotype occurred many times. The J gene is TRBJ2-2, the V gene TRBV7-2; a possible D gene is TRBD2 (6 bases). This CDR3 has 18 residues. Germline V gene data show CDR1 as SGHTA and CDR2 as FQGNSA. Trimming stripped 4 bases from V and 0 bases from J, with 18 bases between. The CDR3 DNA reads TGTGCCAGCAGCTGGGGGACTCGAGAACCTTCGAACACCGGGGAGCTGTTTTTT. The encoded protein is CASSWGTREPSNTGELFF. The full variable domain, rest sourced from reference TRBV7-2 and TRBJ2-2, is GAGVSQSPSNKVTEKGKDVELRCDPISGHTALYWYRQSLGQGLEFLIYFQGNSAPDKSGLPSDRFSAERTGGSVSTLTIQRTQQEDSAVYLCASSWGTREPSNTGELFFGEGSRLTVL.

The count of this clonotype is one. A single base is all that separates this from a far larger clone, so a read error is likely. The chain recombines TRBV6-6 with TRBJ2-7; 9 nucleotides match TRBD1. This CDR3 is built from 14 residues. The germline gives CDR1 MNHNY, CDR2 SVGAGI (reference sequence). V shed 6 bases and J 1 base; nucleotides not matched to a gene: 4. The CDR3 sequence is CASSRTGASYEQYF. The CDR3 DNA is TGTGCCAGCAGCCGGACAGGGGCTTCCTACGAGCAGTACTTC.

The chain employs TRBV5-6 and TRBJ2-5, with 11 bases identical to TRBD2. From germline, CDR1 is SGHDT and CDR2 YYEEEE. The trim removed 6 bases at V and 2 bases at J, leaving 12 bases unmatched. The CDR3 consists of 17 residues. The chain's CDR3 is CASNMGLAGGLQETQYF. CDR3 DNA: TGTGCCAGCAACATGGGGCTAGCGGGGGGATTACAAGAGACCCAGTACTTC.